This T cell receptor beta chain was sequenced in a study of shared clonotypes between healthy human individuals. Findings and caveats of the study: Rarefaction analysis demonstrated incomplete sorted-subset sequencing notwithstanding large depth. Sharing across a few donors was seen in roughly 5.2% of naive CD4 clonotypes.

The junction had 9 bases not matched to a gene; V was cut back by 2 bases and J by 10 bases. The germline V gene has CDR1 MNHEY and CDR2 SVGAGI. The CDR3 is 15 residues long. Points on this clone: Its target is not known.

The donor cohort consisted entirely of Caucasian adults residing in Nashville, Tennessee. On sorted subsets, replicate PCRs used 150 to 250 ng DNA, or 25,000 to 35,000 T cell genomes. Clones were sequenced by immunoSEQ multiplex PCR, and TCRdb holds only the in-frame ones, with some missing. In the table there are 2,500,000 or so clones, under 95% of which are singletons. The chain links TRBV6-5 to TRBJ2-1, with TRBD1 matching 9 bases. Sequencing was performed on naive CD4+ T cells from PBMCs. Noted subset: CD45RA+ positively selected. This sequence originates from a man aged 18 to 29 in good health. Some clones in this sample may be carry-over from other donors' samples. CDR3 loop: CASSYPGTGIREQFF. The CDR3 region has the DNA TGTGCCAGCAGTTACCCGGGGACAGGGATAAGGGAGCAGTTCTTC.